Described below is a single TCR beta chain sequence and its context. Its antigen is unknown. The sample originates from a study of tumor-infiltrating lymphocytes in primary liver carcinoma. Looking at the study overall: Between roughly 4.2 and 11 cm across, the tumors were all of stage T1-T3 N0M0. Study results and caveats: Tumor-adjacent and tumor-blood pairs showed less overlap than tumor region pairs.

The germline V gene has CDR1 DFQATT and CDR2 SNEGSKA (reference sequence). V was trimmed by 6 bases and J by 7 bases, leaving 22 bases between them. CDR3 size: 15 residues. Bulk tissue was left unsorted, and RNA and DNA were co-extracted from 20-30 mg of it. Total RNA amounting to about 520 ng was the source from which TCR beta cDNA was made with a constant-region primer. Employing slightly modified ARM-PCR, three nested multiplex PCR rounds were run, and these gave rise to the TCR beta libraries. Investigators reported that the first two PCR rounds, at 10 cycles each, used TRBV1-TRBV30 forward primers with a C-beta reverse primer. Each CDR3 protein gets one entry after TCRdb re-called the multiplex PCR reads with MiXCR. Of 40,000 to 55,000 distinct CDR3 sequences listed, 71% are singletons.

This TCR was sampled from a man aged 40-50 years with primary liver carcinoma and hepatitis B virus infection. Source material: liver tumor tissue from sampling region 5. The subset denotes: tumor region T5, tumor centre. The chain links TRBV20-1 to TRBJ1-5, with D hard to call. CDR3 loop: CSAVIGISANQPQHF. The CDR3 DNA reads as TGCAGTGCGGTGATAGGGATAAGCGCCAACCAGCCCCAGCATTTT.